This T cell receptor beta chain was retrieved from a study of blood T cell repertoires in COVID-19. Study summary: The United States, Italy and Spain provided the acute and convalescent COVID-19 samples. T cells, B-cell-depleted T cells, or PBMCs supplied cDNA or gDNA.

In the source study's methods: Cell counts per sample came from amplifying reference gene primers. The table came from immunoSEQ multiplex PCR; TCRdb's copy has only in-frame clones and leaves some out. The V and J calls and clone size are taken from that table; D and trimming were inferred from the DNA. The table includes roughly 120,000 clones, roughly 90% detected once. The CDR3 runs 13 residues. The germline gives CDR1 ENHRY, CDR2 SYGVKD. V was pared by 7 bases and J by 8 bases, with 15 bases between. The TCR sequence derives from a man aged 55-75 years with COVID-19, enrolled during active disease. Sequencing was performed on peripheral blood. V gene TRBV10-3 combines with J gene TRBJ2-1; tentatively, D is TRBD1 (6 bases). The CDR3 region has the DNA TGTGCCATCATTGGACAGATTGGCGATGAGCAGTTCTTC. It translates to CAIIGQIGDEQFF.